This entry is about one T cell receptor beta chain. The same CDR3 is also encoded by other DNA sequences in this sample. Original analysis: Reference gene primers were amplified, and this amplification served to estimate nucleated cell counts. TCRdb keeps only in-frame clones here, not all; method: immunoSEQ multiplex PCR. V, J and clone size were drawn from that table, and D and trimming were deduced from the DNA. The sample gives 200,000 to 250,000 clones, approximately 84% of which show up once; around 6.5% is in the top ten. This sample is drawn from a study of blood T cell repertoires in COVID-19. Germline CDR1 LNHDA, CDR2 SQIVND (reference sequence). The V end was cut by 6 bases, the J end by 0 bases, with 8 bases between. The CDR3 extends over 13 amino acids.

The sample taken for sequencing was peripheral blood. J is TRBJ2-5 and V is TRBV19; weak D call: TRBD2 (6 bases). The TCR was taken from an elderly man with acute or convalescent COVID-19. In DNA, the CDR3 is TGTGCCAGTAGGCGCGGGAACCAAGAGACCCAGTACTTC. Translation gives CASRRGNQETQYF.